The entry below describes one TCR beta chain. This clone appeared a single time. Its antigen has not been determined. Per-base qualities were not stored, and no clone one base away is much larger. The record originates from a study of regulatory T cells (dated by TCRdb to 2016 to 2019). Background on the whole study: The study compared T-cell receptor beta repertoires of sorted regulatory, conventional CD4+ and CD8+ T cells between CD3G-deficient patients and healthy controls.

CDR3 length: 13 amino acids, cysteine to phenylalanine. Only the CDR3 DNA is retained, 39 bases long and in frame from the first base. The germline V gene yields SGHRS for CDR1 and YFSETQ for CDR2. V is shortened by 4 bases, J by 5 bases, and the region joining them spans 12 bases. What the work shows at the level of the full study, not this receptor alone: Enrichment for hydrophobic residues at CDR3 positions 6 and 7 was found in conventional CD4+ T cells from CD3G-deficient patients, suggesting more self-reactive specificities. In patients, repertoires had restricted unique TRB V-J pairs and skewed V and J gene usage, with regulatory T cells showing the most marked changes.

In the multiplex PCR, 52 forward TRBV primers and 13 reverse TRBJ primers were used, and assay-based and computational corrections were applied for amplification bias. Within the immunoSEQ assay, multiplex PCR amplified rearranged TRB loci from genomic DNA. Sequencing of the TRB amplicons was done on an Illumina HiSeq platform. From the authors' description of their analysis: Raw sequences were error-filtered and aligned to reference gene sequences by custom algorithms, then analyzed with the immunoSEQ online tools. Frequencies of productive and nonproductive TRB rearrangements were assessed among unique sequences as well as among total sequences. Assessment of potential self-reactivity relied on the hydrophobicity of positions 6 and 7 in the TRB CDR3, along with their amino acid composition. Prism software was used to run t tests, Mann-Whitney tests or two-way ANOVA for comparisons between groups. The immuneACCESS repertoire file appears here via TCRdb, limited to in-frame rearrangements. These files lack a portion of the clones; in checked studies, under half of the deficit traces to unresolved V genes, and the cause of the others is not known. V and J calls and clone size are copied from that table; D and trimming were computed from the DNA. The sample contains roughly 32,000 clones, over 75% of them found a single time. 2.4% of the sample is in the top ten clones.

Evidence of autoimmunity was found in all CD3G-deficient patients, and more severe autoimmunity was observed in two of the patients. At the time of testing, the patients were between 2 and 39 years old, and their CD4+ and CD8+ T cells had reduced naive proportions and increased memory proportions. CD4+ cells were FACS-sorted into CD25-high CD127-low regulatory T cells and CD25-low CD127-high conventional CD4+ T cells. Roughly 6 individuals with CD3G deficiency were included in the patient group. An international network of physicians spanning the United States, Europe and Asia provided the patient samples and clinical data. Peripheral blood mononuclear cells were isolated by Ficoll density separation.

The chain was built from TRBV5-1 and TRBJ1-2; no D gene is confidently identified. The specimen was conventional CD4+ T cells sorted from blood. The source of this sequence is a person under 35 with CD3G deficiency. The CDR3 here reads CASSPVGGYGYTF. The base sequence is TGCGCCAGCAGCCCCGTAGGAGGGTATGGCTACACCTTC. Outside the CDR3, residues come from the reference TRBV5-1 and TRBJ1-2 proteins, so the full variable domain is: KAGVTQTPRYLIKTRGQQVTLSCSPISGHRSVSWYQQTPGQGLQFLFEYFSETQRNKGNFPGRFSGRQFSNSRSEMNVSTLELGDSALYLCASSPVGGYGYTFGSGTRLTVV.